Below, 21 T cell receptor beta chains from the same sample are listed, as sequenced in a study of shared clonotypes between healthy human individuals. Here immunoSEQ multiplex PCR was the method, and the copy in TCRdb shows in-frame clones only, minus some. The sample includes about 490,000 clones, around 78% of them seen just once. The sequencing sample was made of PBMCs. The receptors originated from a woman between 40 and 50 years old in good health. Some clones in this sample may be carry-over from other donors' samples.

A word on this clone: Other DNA sequences of this sample code for an identical CDR3. The chain joins TRBV28 to TRBJ2-7; possibly TRBD2 for D (6 bases). CDR1 is MDHEN, CDR2 SYDVKM, per germline. This CDR3 is built from 13 residues. Trimming stripped 3 bases from V and 2 bases from J, with 8 bases between. The CDR3, as DNA: TGTGCCAGCAGTTTTGGAGGGACCTACGAGCAGTACTTC. Amino acid sequence: CASSFGGTYEQYF. Using reference TRBV28 and TRBJ2-7 for the parts outside the CDR3, the full variable domain is DVKVTQSSRYLVKRTGEKVFLECVQDMDHENMFWYRQDPGLGLRLIYFSYDVKMKEKGDIPEGYSVSREKKERFSLILESASTNQTSMYLCASSFGGTYEQYFGPGTRLTVT.

The sample holds one count of this clone. J is TRBJ2-3 and V is TRBV7-2; 8 bases fit TRBD2. The CDR3 extends over 14 amino acids. The J segment lost 2 bases and the V segment lost 5 bases, leaving 3 bases of the junction unmatched. The V gene's germline CDR1 is SGHTA and CDR2 FQGNSA. The CDR3 protein is CASSKLAATDTQYF. Written as DNA, the CDR3 is TGTGCCAGCAGCAAACTAGCGGCCACAGATACGCAGTATTTT.

This CDR3 reads CAISADRGYEKLFF. The CDR3 nucleotides read TGTGCCATCAGCGCGGACAGGGGATATGAAAAACTGTTTTTT. This chain joins TRBV10-3 and TRBJ1-4, with 9 bases matching TRBD1. This CDR3 comprises 14 residues. V trimming: 6 bases; J trimming: 6 bases; junction bases outside the gene matches: 5. Germline CDR1 and CDR2: ENHRY and SYGVKD.

For this clone: Distinct nucleotide sequences in the sample also encode this CDR3. The chain recombines TRBV10-3 with TRBJ2-7; D is possibly TRBD2 (5 bases). Between the trimmed V and J ends, which lost 2 bases and 6 bases, there was a span of 8 bases. The length of the CDR3 is 12 residues. Germline lookup yields CDR1 ENHRY and CDR2 SYGVKD. The CDR3 sequence is CAISEGGLEQYF. CDR3 nucleotide sequence: TGTGCCATCAGTGAGGGAGGACTCGAGCAGTACTTC.

The rearrangement joins TRBV30 to TRBJ2-7; 7 positions match TRBD1. The trim removed 2 bases at V and 1 base at J, leaving 11 bases unmatched. This CDR3 has 16 amino acids. The germline gives CDR1 GTSNPN, CDR2 SVGIG (reference sequence). The CDR3 region is CAWSKLTGQMSYEQYF. CDR3 DNA sequence: TGTGCCTGGAGTAAATTAACGGGACAGATGTCCTACGAGCAGTACTTC.

The chain joins TRBV5-1 to TRBJ2-7; 8 bases are a match to TRBD1. This CDR3 region has 16 residues. Germline V gene lookup returns CDR1 SGHRS and CDR2 YFSETQ. With 2 bases clipped from V and 6 bases from J, the junction kept 13 bases outside the gene matches. CDR3 region: CASSFTAQGAQIEQYF. DNA for the CDR3: TGCGCCAGCAGCTTTACCGCTCAGGGGGCGCAGATCGAGCAGTACTTC. The variable domain in full, with the rest retrieved from reference TRBV5-1 and TRBJ2-7, is KAGVTQTPRYLIKTRGQQVTLSCSPISGHRSVSWYQQTPGQGLQFLFEYFSETQRNKGNFPGRFSGRQFSNSRSEMNVSTLELGDSALYLCASSFTAQGAQIEQYFGPGTRLTVT.

About this clone itself: Other DNA sequences from this sample encode an identical CDR3 as well. The chain is built from TRBV7-2 and TRBJ1-4, with D maybe TRBD1 (6 bases). Trimming pared 3 bases from V and 8 bases from J, leaving 10 bases between. The CDR3 is 13 amino acids. Germline CDR1 and CDR2: SGHTA and FQGNSA. In nucleotides, the CDR3 is TGTGCCAGCAGCTTGGGGACAAGGGAAAAACTGTTTTTT. Protein product: CASSLGTREKLFF. The whole variable domain, filled in from reference TRBV7-2 and TRBJ1-4, reads GAGVSQSPSNKVTEKGKDVELRCDPISGHTALYWYRQSLGQGLEFLIYFQGNSAPDKSGLPSDRFSAERTGGSVSTLTIQRTQQEDSAVYLCASSLGTREKLFFGSGTQLSVL.

The rearrangement links TRBV18 to TRBJ1-1; maybe TRBD1 (5 bases). Germline lookup yields CDR1 KGHSH and CDR2 LQKENI. This CDR3 spans 13 amino acids. V was clipped by 4 bases and J by 4 bases, with 10 bases between them. In DNA, the CDR3 is TGTGCCAGCTCACTAGACAGACTCACTGAAGCTTTCTTT. Residues: CASSLDRLTEAFF.

As regards this clone: A far larger clone is only one base removed, so a read error is likely. The chain's CDR3 is CAISAQGGGQYF. For the CDR3, the DNA is TGTGCCATCAGTGCCCAGGGCGGGGGGCAGTACTTC. V usage is TRBV10-3 and J usage is TRBJ2-7, with 7 bases matching TRBD2. V dropped 4 bases and J dropped 9; count of bases not matched to a gene: 6. The CDR3 is 12 amino acids. Looked up from germline, CDR1 is ENHRY and CDR2 is SYGVKD.

V is TRBV5-1 and J is TRBJ1-2; tentatively, D is TRBD1 (6 bases). The CDR3 loop spans 15 amino acids. Germline assignment: CDR1 SGHRS and CDR2 YFSETQ. Trimming shortened V by 4 bases and J by 1 base, and 14 bases separated the two germline ends. CDR3 sequence reads: CASSITGSNNYGYTF. The CDR3 DNA sequence: TGCGCCAGCAGCATTACAGGGAGTAATAACTATGGCTACACCTTC.

The chain recombines TRBV5-5 with TRBJ1-1; no clear D. The V end was cut by 0 bases, the J end by 1 base, with 7 bases between. The germline gives CDR1 SGHKS, CDR2 YYEKEE (reference sequence). This CDR3 is 14 amino acids long. The CDR3 region is CASSLGPSNTEAFF. CDR3 nucleotides: TGTGCCAGCAGCTTGGGACCCTCGAACACTGAAGCTTTCTTT.

The chain employs TRBV7-2 and TRBJ1-5, with 7 bases lining up with TRBD1. Germline V CDR1 and CDR2: SGHTA, FQGNSA. With 5 bases clipped from V and 5 bases from J, the junction kept 6 bases outside the gene matches. The CDR3 covers 14 residues. As DNA, the CDR3 is TGTGCCAGCAGCCCGACAGGGTACGATCAGCCCCAGCATTTT. It specifies CASSPTGYDQPQHF.

The V and J genes are TRBV19 and TRBJ2-7; weak D call: TRBD1 (6 bases). V lost 6 bases and J lost 3, with 15 bases in between. The germline V gene encodes CDR1 LNHDA and CDR2 SQIVND (reference sequence). The CDR3 loop spans 14 amino acids. The CDR3 sequence is CASSSQAGDYEQYF. CDR3 DNA sequence: TGTGCCAGTAGCTCTCAAGCAGGGGACTACGAGCAGTACTTC.

Concerning this clone: Other DNA sequences in the same sample also yield this CDR3. The rearrangement joins TRBV18 to TRBJ1-1; D is unresolved. The ends were cut back, 4 bases at V and 6 bases at J, with 9 bases in the middle. Germline V gene data show CDR1 as KGHSH and CDR2 as LQKENI. The CDR3 extends over 12 amino acids. The CDR3 bases are TGTGCCAGCTCACGAGCGGGCTCTGAAGCTTTCTTT. This codes for CASSRAGSEAFF.

The J gene is TRBJ2-1, the V gene TRBV6-1; possible D gene TRBD2, 6 bases. This CDR3 is 15 amino acids long. The V gene's germline CDR1 is MNHNS and CDR2 SASEGT. V lost 3 bases and J 3 bases, leaving 12 bases between the germline ends. CDR3 region: CASSDPGLHYNEQFF. The CDR3 nucleotides read TGTGCCAGCAGTGATCCGGGACTGCACTACAATGAGCAGTTCTTC.

The chain couples TRBV15 to TRBJ1-1; tentative D call: TRBD1 (5 bases). The V end was cut by 5 bases, the J end by 1 base, with 17 bases between. This CDR3 has 16 amino acids. Germline-derived CDR1 and CDR2 are LNHNV and YYDKDF (reference sequence). CDR3 amino acids: CATSLSPGPRNTEAFF. CDR3 nucleotides: TGTGCCACCAGCCTCTCTCCGGGACCGAGGAACACTGAAGCTTTCTTT.

The rearrangement joins TRBV19 to TRBJ1-4; TRBD1 is a possible D gene (6 bases). The length of the CDR3 is 14 residues. The V and J ends lost 5 bases and 10 bases respectively, with 17 bases between them. Per the germline V gene, CDR1 is LNHDA and CDR2 is SQIVND (reference sequence). CDR3 nucleotides: TGTGCCAGTAGTGAAAGCGGGGGGCGCCGAAAACTGTTTTTT. Protein: CASSESGGRRKLFF.

This chain connects TRBV7-9 to TRBJ1-4, with D possibly being TRBD1 (5 bases). The germline CDR1 and CDR2 sequences are SEHNR and FQNEAQ (reference sequence). The CDR3 is 17 amino acids. V was clipped by 5 bases and J by 5 bases, with 21 bases between them. The CDR3 loop is CASSPAITGGINEKLFF. CDR3 DNA sequence: TGTGCCAGCAGCCCCGCTATAACAGGCGGGATAAATGAAAAACTGTTTTTT.

The chain combines TRBV7-9 with TRBJ2-7, with D tentatively TRBD1 (5 bases). Germline CDR1 and CDR2: SEHNR and FQNEAQ (reference sequence). The CDR3 contains 14 residues. V lost 4 bases and J lost 0, with 10 bases in between. CDR3 sequence reads: CASSSRQNSYEQYF. The CDR3, as DNA: TGTGCCAGCAGCTCGAGACAGAACTCCTACGAGCAGTACTTC.

CDR3 amino acids: CASSDGVQETQYF. CDR3 sequence (DNA): TGTGCCAGCAGTGACGGGGTTCAAGAGACCCAGTACTTC. This chain links TRBV2 with TRBJ2-5; TRBD2 might be the D (5 bases). CDR3 length equals 13 residues. Germline values: CDR1 SNHLY, CDR2 FYNNEI. With 3 bases removed from V and 2 bases from J, the gap between germline ends came to 7 bases.

The table lists this clone with a count of one. CDR3 DNA: TGTGCCAGCAGCGCTAGGACAGGGGAAGGAGGCTACACCTTC. Its translation: CASSARTGEGGYTF. The gene calls are TRBV7-8 and TRBJ1-2, with 9 bases that match TRBD1. The V and J ends lost 5 bases and 8 bases, in that order; junction bases with no gene match: 9. The CDR3 is made up of 14 amino acids. CDR1 is SGHVS and CDR2 is FQNEAQ in the germline V gene.